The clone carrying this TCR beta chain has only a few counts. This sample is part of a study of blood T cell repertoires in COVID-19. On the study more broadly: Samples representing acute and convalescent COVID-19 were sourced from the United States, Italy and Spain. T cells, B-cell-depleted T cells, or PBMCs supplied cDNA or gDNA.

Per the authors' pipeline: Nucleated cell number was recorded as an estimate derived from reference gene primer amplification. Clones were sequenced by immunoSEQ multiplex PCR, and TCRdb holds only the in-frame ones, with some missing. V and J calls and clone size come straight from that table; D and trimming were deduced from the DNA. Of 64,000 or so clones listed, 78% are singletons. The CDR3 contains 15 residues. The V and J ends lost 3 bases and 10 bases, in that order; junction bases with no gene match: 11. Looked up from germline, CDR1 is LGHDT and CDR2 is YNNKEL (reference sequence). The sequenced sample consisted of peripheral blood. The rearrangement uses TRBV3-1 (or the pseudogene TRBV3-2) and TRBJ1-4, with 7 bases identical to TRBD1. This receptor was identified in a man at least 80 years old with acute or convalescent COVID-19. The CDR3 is CASSHQPDRQGKLFF. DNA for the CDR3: TGTGCCAGCAGCCACCAACCGGACAGGCAGGGAAAACTGTTTTTT.